Each of the 9 T cell receptor beta chains below was sequenced from the same sample in a study of shared clonotypes between healthy human individuals. Using immunoSEQ multiplex PCR, the repertoire was profiled, and TCRdb retains in-frame clones only, with some absent. Here the sample spans more than 2,000,000 clones, more than 80% being singletons. Specimen: naive CD4+ T cells sorted from blood. Subset meaning: CD45RA+ positively selected. All receptors come from a man aged 18 to 30 in good health.

The CDR3 protein is CASSISHGTSRETQYF. CDR3 nucleotide sequence: TGTGCCAGTAGTATCTCCCACGGGACCTCACGAGAGACCCAGTACTTC. The chain couples TRBV19 to TRBJ2-5; D may be TRBD1 or TRBD2 (5 bases each). Germline V gene lookup returns CDR1 LNHDA and CDR2 SQIVND (reference sequence). The CDR3 runs to 16 residues. V dropped 3 bases and J dropped 4 bases, with 18 bases sitting between them.

The chain combines TRBV5-1 with TRBJ2-1; 12 bases match TRBD2. Germline CDR1 reads SGHRS; CDR2 reads YFSETQ. The CDR3 covers 14 residues. The V and J ends lost 5 bases and 5 bases, in that order; junction bases with no gene match: 2. CDR3 amino acids: CASRRLAGDNEQFF. CDR3 coding DNA: TGCGCCAGCAGGAGACTAGCGGGAGACAATGAGCAGTTCTTC.

The chain links TRBV18 to TRBJ2-3, with D tentatively TRBD2 (5 bases). CDR3 size: 16 residues. V lost 1 base and J 0 bases, leaving 11 bases between the germline ends. Germline V gene data show CDR1 as KGHSH and CDR2 as LQKENI. The DNA of the CDR3 is TGTGCCAGCTCACCACTCCCGGGATTTAGCACAGATACGCAGTATTTT. Its protein product is CASSPLPGFSTDTQYF.

This chain uses TRBV6-5 with TRBJ2-1; 11 bases line up with TRBD2. CDR3 length: 15 residues. CDR1 and CDR2 from the germline V gene are MNHEY and SVGAGI. V lost 1 base and J lost 6; bases outside the gene matches: 2. CDR3: CASSYLAGGGNEQFF. CDR3 coding DNA: TGTGCCAGCAGTTACTTAGCGGGAGGGGGCAATGAGCAGTTCTTC.

The chain combines TRBV5-5 with TRBJ2-7; perhaps TRBD1 as D (5 bases). The CDR3 loop spans 15 amino acids. Trimming took 4 bases from V and 5 from J, leaving 19 bases between them. Germline-derived CDR1 and CDR2 are SGHKS and YYEKEE (reference sequence). The CDR3 is CASSGAMGSVDEQYF. DNA of the CDR3: TGTGCCAGCAGCGGGGCCATGGGATCAGTAGACGAGCAGTACTTC.

Turning to this clone: Different DNA sequences within this sample yield the same CDR3. The chain links TRBV18 to TRBJ1-2, with 9 nucleotides matching TRBD1. V shed 6 bases and J 4 bases; nucleotides not matched to a gene: 9. CDR3 length: 15 amino acids. Germline V gene lookup returns CDR1 KGHSH and CDR2 LQKENI. CDR3 nucleotide sequence: TGTGCCAGCTCCCCCCCGGGACAGGGCAGCTATGGCTACACCTTC. Its protein is CASSPPGQGSYGYTF.

CDR3 loop: CASALTSGSLETQYF. In nucleotides, the CDR3 is TGTGCCAGCGCCTTGACTAGCGGGAGCCTCGAGACCCAGTACTTC. This chain links TRBV6-1 with TRBJ2-5, with 12 bases lining up with TRBD2. Per germline, CDR1 MNHNS and CDR2 SASEGT. The J segment lost 5 bases and the V segment lost 8 bases, leaving 9 bases of the junction unmatched. CDR3 length equals 15 residues.

Worth noting for this clone: The same CDR3 arises from other DNA sequences in this sample as well. This chain uses TRBV9 with TRBJ2-3, with a tentative D call TRBD2 (5 bases). The V gene lost 4 bases and the J gene lost 6 bases, with 9 bases spanning the gap. The CDR3 sequence is 12 residues long. Germline CDR1 is SGDLS and CDR2 is YYNGEE. The CDR3 region has the DNA TGTGCCAGCAGCCCTCGCGGGGATACGCAGTATTTT. Its protein product is CASSPRGDTQYF. Full variable domain (outside the CDR3, taken from reference TRBV9 and TRBJ2-3): DSGVTQTPKHLITATGQRVTLRCSPRSGDLSVYWYQQSLDQGLQFLIQYYNGEERAKGNILERFSAQQFPDLHSELNLSSLELGDSALYFCASSPRGDTQYFGPGTRLTVL.

The rearrangement links TRBV6-1 to TRBJ1-4; D ambiguous. The CDR3 spans 13 residues. The germline CDR1 and CDR2 sequences are MNHNS and SASEGT. V was cut by 5 bases and J by 8 bases, with 12 bases left in between. Here the CDR3 reads CASSSIQGEKLFF. For the CDR3, the DNA is TGTGCCAGCAGTTCCATTCAAGGAGAAAAACTGTTTTTT.